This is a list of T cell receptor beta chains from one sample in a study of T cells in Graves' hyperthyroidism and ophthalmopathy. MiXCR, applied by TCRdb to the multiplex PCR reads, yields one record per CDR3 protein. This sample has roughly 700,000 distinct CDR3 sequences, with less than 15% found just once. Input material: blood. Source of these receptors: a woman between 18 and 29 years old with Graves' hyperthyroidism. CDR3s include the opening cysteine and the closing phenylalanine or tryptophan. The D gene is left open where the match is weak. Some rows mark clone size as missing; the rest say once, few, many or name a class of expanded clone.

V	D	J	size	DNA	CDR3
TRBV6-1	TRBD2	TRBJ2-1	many	TGTGCCAGCAGGGGACTAGCGGGAAGGGGGAGCTCCTACAATGAGCAGTTCTTC	CASRGLAGRGSSYNEQFF
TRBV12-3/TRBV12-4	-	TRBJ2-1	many	TGTGCCAGCAGTTTATCCCAGCTAGGTGAGCAGTTCTTC	CASSLSQLGEQFF
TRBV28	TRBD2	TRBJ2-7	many	TGTGCCAGCAGCCTTAGGCGCCCGGGACTAGCGGGAGTGCGGAACGAGCAGTACTTC	CASSLRRPGLAGVRNEQYF
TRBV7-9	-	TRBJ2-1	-	TGTGCCAGCAGCGGTTTAGCGGAGTTGCCCAATGAGCAGTTCTTC	CASSGLAELPNEQFF
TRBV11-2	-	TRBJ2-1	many	TGTGCCAGCAGTTACACATCCGGGAGATACAATGAGCAGTTCTTC	CASSYTSGRYNEQFF
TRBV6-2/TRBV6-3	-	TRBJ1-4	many	TGTGCCAGCAGTTACAGTGGTGAAAAACTGTTTTTT	CASSYSGEKLFF
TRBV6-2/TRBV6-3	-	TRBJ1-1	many	TGTGCCAGCTCAAACGAGGACATTTACACTGAAGCTTTCTTT	CASSNEDIYTEAFF
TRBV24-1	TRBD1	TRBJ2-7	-	TGTGCCACCCGACCCGGGACAGGGTTCTACGAGCAGTACTTC	CATRPGTGFYEQYF
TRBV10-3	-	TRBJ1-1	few	TGTGCCATCAGTGAGCTCGGGTACACTGAAGCTTTCTTT	CAISELGYTEAFF
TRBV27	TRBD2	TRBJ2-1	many	TGTGCCAGCAGTATTCAGCCGGGACTAGCGGGAGGGCCCCCCTCCTACAATGAGCAGTTCTTC	CASSIQPGLAGGPPSYNEQFF
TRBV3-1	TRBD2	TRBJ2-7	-	TGTGCCAGCAGCCAACGACTAGCGGTTGGCGAGCAGTACTTC	CASSQRLAVGEQYF
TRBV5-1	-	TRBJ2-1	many	TGCGCCAGCAGACTCCTATCTAGGCCCTCCAACCCGTACAATGAGCAGTTCTTC	CASRLLSRPSNPYNEQFF
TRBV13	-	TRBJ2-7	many	TGTGCCAGCAGCCTCAGCGGTGGGGTCGAGCAGTACTTC	CASSLSGGVEQYF
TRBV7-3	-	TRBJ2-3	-	TGTGCCAGCAGCTTAAACCCTGGCGGGATTAGCACAGATACGCAGTATTTT	CASSLNPGGISTDTQYF
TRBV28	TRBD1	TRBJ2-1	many	TGTGCCAGCAGTTTCATCTTACAGGGGCTACAATCCAATGAGCAGTTCTTC	CASSFILQGLQSNEQFF
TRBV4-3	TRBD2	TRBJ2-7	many	TGCGCCAGCAGCCGGGGACTAGCGGGAGGCGAGCAGTACTTC	CASSRGLAGGEQYF
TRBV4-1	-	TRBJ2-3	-	TGCGCCAGCAGCCAAGTTCTACAGGGTGGGGGCGATACGCAGTATTTT	CASSQVLQGGGDTQYF
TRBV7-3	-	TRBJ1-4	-	TGTGCCAGCAGCCTGAGATCTCTGCAGGTTGAAAAACTGTTTTTT	CASSLRSLQVEKLFF
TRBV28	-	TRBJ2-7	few	TGTGCCAGCAAAGGAGGACAGTTCTACGAGCAGTACTTC	CASKGGQFYEQYF
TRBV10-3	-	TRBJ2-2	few	TGTGCCATCTCCAGGGCCGGGGAGCTGTTTTTT	CAISRAGELFF
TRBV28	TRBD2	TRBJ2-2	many	TGTGCCAGCAGTGGCGGGACTAGCGGGACCGGGGAGCTGTTTTTT	CASSGGTSGTGELFF
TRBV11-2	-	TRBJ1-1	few	TGTGCCAGCAGCTTAGCCGCAGGACTCATGAACACTGAAGCTCTCTTT	CASSLAAGLMNTEALF
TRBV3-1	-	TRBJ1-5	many	TGTGCCAGCAGCTCGGCATGGGGCAATCAGCCCCAGCATTTT	CASSSAWGNQPQHF
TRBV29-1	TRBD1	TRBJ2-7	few	TGCAGCGTTGAAAATCGGGACAGGAGCTCCTACGAGCAGTACTTC	CSVENRDRSSYEQYF
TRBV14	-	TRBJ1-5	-	TGTGCCGCACCGGGGCCCCAGGGTAGGCGCAATCAGCCCCAGCATTTT	CAAPGPQGRRNQPQHF
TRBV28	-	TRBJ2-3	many	TGTGCCAGCAGTTTCAGACAGAACACAGATACGCAGTATTTT	CASSFRQNTDTQYF
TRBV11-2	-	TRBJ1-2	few	TGTGCCAGCAGCCCAATTCGATCAGGGTATGGCTACACCTTC	CASSPIRSGYGYTF
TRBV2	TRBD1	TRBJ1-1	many	TGTGCCAGCAGCCCACACAGGGGGCTGAGCACTGAAGCTTTCTTT	CASSPHRGLSTEAFF
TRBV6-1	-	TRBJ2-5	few	TGTGCCAGCAGTGAACGGAGGGGATGGGGCCAAGAGACCCAGTACTTC	CASSERRGWGQETQYF
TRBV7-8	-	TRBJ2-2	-	TGTGCCAGCAGCCAGACGCATACCGGGGAGCTGTTTTTT	CASSQTHTGELFF
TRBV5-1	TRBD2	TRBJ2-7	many	TGCGCCAGCAGCTCCGAGCTAGCGGGCCACTACGAGCAGTACTTC	CASSSELAGHYEQYF
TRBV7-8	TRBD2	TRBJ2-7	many	TGTGCCAGCAGCTTAACTAGCGGGAGGAACTCCTACGAGCAGTACTTC	CASSLTSGRNSYEQYF
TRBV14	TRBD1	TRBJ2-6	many	TGTGCCAGCAGCCAAGAACCGGGACAGGGGGCTCACGGGGCCAACGTCCTGACTTTC	CASSQEPGQGAHGANVLTF
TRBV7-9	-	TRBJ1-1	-	TGTGCCAGCAGCTCCCGGCCCGTGGAGGGGGCTTTCTTT	CASSSRPVEGAFF
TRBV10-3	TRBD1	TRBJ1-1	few	TGTGCCATCAGTGAGGTTTGGATGACAGGGGGCAGGGGAACCACTGAAGCTTTCTTT	CAISEVWMTGGRGTTEAFF
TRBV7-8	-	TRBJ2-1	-	TGTGCCAGCAGCTTAGCGCTAGGCGGAGACGTGTGGGAGCAGTTCTTC	CASSLALGGDVWEQFF
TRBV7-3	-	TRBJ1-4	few	TGTGCCAGCAGCTCCCAGCCGACAGTGAGCGAAAAACTGTTTTTT	CASSSQPTVSEKLFF
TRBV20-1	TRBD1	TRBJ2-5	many	TGCAGTGCCAGTAAGGGACAGGGTAAAGAGACCCAGTACTTC	CSASKGQGKETQYF
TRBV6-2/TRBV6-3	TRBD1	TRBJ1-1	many	TGTGCCAGCAGTTACAGATGGGACAGCACTGAAGCTTTCTTT	CASSYRWDSTEAFF
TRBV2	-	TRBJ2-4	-	TGTGCCAGCAGGATGCCCGGAGGGCAGAGCAGAGCCAAAAACATTCAGTACTTC	CASRMPGGQSRAKNIQYF
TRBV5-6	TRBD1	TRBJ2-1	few	TGTGCCAGCAGTTTACGGTGGGGGACAGTCTACAATGAGCAGTTCTTC	CASSLRWGTVYNEQFF
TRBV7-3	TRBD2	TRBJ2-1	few	TGTGCCAGCAGCGCAGGGACTAGCGGGAGGGGTGAGCAGTTCTTC	CASSAGTSGRGEQFF
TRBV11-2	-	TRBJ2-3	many	TGTGCCAGCAGCTTGGAGGGACACTCTGACACAGATACGCAGTATTTT	CASSLEGHSDTDTQYF
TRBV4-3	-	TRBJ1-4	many	TGCGCCAGCAGCCAAGAGGACAGACAGAATGAAAAACTGTTTTTT	CASSQEDRQNEKLFF
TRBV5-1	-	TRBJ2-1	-	TGCGCCAGCAGCCCGGTTATCGGGAATGAGCAGTTCTTC	CASSPVIGNEQFF